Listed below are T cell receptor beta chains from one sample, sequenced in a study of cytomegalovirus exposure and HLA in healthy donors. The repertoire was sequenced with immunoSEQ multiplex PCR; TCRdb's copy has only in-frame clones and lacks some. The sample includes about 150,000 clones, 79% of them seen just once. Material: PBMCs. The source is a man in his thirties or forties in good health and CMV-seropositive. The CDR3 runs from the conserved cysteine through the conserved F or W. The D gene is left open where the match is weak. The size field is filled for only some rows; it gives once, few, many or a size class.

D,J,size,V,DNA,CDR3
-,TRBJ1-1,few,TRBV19,TGTGCCAGTAGTCTTCGACAGAATGGGAACACTGAAGCTTTCTTT,CASSLRQNGNTEAFF
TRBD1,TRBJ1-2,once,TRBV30,TGTGCCTGGAGTGTATGGGGTGAGGGGGCGGTCGTCTATGGCTACACCTTC,CAWSVWGEGAVVYGYTF
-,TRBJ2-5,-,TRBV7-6,TGTGCCAGCAGCTTAGCCCCGAGCCTTCAAGAGACCCAGTACTTC,CASSLAPSLQETQYF
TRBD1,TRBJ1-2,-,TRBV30,TGTGCCTGGAGTAGGGGACAGGGCTACGGGCACTATGGCTACACCTTC,CAWSRGQGYGHYGYTF
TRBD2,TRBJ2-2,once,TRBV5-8,TGTGCCAGCAGCCCTTCCGGGCTAGCGGGGGGCGCCTCGAGGACCGGGGAGCTGTTTTTT,CASSPSGLAGGASRTGELFF
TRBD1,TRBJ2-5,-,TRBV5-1,TGCGCCAGCAGCTCAGGGGGCGCGGAAGAGACCCAGTACTTC,CASSSGGAEETQYF
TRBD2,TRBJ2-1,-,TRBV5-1,TGCGCCAGCAGCTTGGGGTCTAGCGGGAGATCATACAATGAGCAGTTCTTC,CASSLGSSGRSYNEQFF
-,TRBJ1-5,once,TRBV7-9,TGTGCCAGCAGCGGTCCAAAGGGGACCCAGCATTTT,CASSGPKGTQHF
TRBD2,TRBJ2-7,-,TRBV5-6,TGTGCCAGCAGCGGCAGCGGGAGTCTCCACGAGCAGTACTTC,CASSGSGSLHEQYF
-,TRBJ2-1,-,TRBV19,TGTGCCAGTAGTCCTGGTGTAGGACTGTTCTTC,CASSPGVGLFF
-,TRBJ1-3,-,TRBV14,TGTGCCAGCAGCCCAACCGGCGGGGGGTTTGGAAACACCATATATTTT,CASSPTGGGFGNTIYF
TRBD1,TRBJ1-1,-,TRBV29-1,TGCAGCGTGGTGGACAGGGTATTAGGCACTGAAGCTTTCTTT,CSVVDRVLGTEAFF
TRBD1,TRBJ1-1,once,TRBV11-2,TGTGCCAGCAGCGTCAGACAGGGAATTAACACTGAAGCTTTCTTT,CASSVRQGINTEAFF
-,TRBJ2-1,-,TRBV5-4,TGTGCCAGCAGCCCGACTCGGGACTCCCAAAAGCAGTTCTTC,CASSPTRDSQKQFF
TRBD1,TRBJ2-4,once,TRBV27,TGTGCCAGCAGTTCAAAGCCAGGGGGCCCGGGGCACAACATTCAGTACTTC,CASSSKPGGPGHNIQYF
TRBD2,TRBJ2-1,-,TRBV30,TGTGCCTGGGGGGAGGGGACCACGACGTATGAGCAGTTCTTC,CAWGEGTTTYEQFF